This T cell receptor beta chain was recorded in a study of human thymus T cells. Study-wide points: Unrelated individuals had highly overlapping thymic repertoires, as reported in related research.

Obtained as resections during corrective heart surgery, the thymus tissue was then studied. Donor material was obtained from healthy Finnish infants undergoing corrective surgery for congenital heart defects. The table came from immunoSEQ multiplex PCR; TCRdb's copy has only in-frame clones and leaves some out. Of around 130,000 clones in the sample, about 93% were seen once. This clone was detected only once. The antigen is not known. This clonotype was sampled from a boy less than two years old with a congenital heart defect but otherwise immunologically healthy. Sequences were obtained from thymus tissue.

In DNA form, the CDR3 reads TGTGCCAGCAGACAGGGGAATTCACCCCTCCACTTT. It encodes CASRQGNSPLHF. This chain connects TRBV2 to TRBJ1-6; TRBD1 aligns across 7 bases. This CDR3 contains 12 residues. V lost 6 bases, J lost 7 bases, and 0 bases stayed unmatched. The germline gives CDR1 SNHLY, CDR2 FYNNEI.